This T cell receptor (beta chain) was observed in a study of blood T cell repertoires in COVID-19. On the study more broadly: The cDNA or gDNA used as material had been derived from T cells, B-cell-depleted T cells, or PBMCs.

Germline-derived CDR1 and CDR2 are ENHRY and SYGVKD. The CDR3 runs 17 residues. The ends lost 1 base at V and 0 bases at J; junction bases unmatched: 8. The protocol was immunoSEQ multiplex PCR, while the TCRdb copy is restricted to in-frame clones and leaves out a portion. The table shows some 40,000 clones, with approximately 90% occurring only once. What was sequenced was peripheral blood. The V gene is TRBV10-3, the J gene TRBJ2-7; 8 positions agree with TRBD2. The clonotype was recovered from a human donor in a cohort sampled during active COVID-19. DNA of the CDR3: TGTGCCATCAGTGAGTTCGCGGGAGGTATGAGCTCCTACGAGCAGTACTTC. Translation gives CAISEFAGGMSSYEQYF.